This T cell receptor (beta chain) originates from a study of human T cells and chemical hapten exposure. General study findings and limits: The donor cohort had alopecia, so its immune response may not match that of healthy people.

V was cut by 6 bases and J by 0 bases, with 10 bases left in between. CDR1 is SGHRS and CDR2 is YFSETQ in the germline V gene. The CDR3 is made up of 14 amino acids. A word on this clonotype: Its antigen is currently unknown.

Within the library, unique molecular identifiers were attached to each individual cDNA molecule. A single record per CDR3 protein comes from TCRdb applying MiXCR to the RACE reads. Of about 190,000 distinct CDR3 sequences listed, around a quarter are singletons. Documented time point: patch test 3, about 24 weeks after DPC sensitization. Indicated treatment: therapeutic diphenylcyclopropenone sensitization with weekly scalp DPC. Prior to each patch test being applied, blood was drawn. This receptor was identified in a woman between 40 and 50 years old with alopecia areata. Some clones in this sample may be carry-over from other donors' samples. The gene calls are TRBV5-1 and TRBJ1-5; possible D gene TRBD1, 5 bases. The specimen was whole blood, collected in connection with sensitization to the hapten diphenylcyclopropenone (DPC). The CDR3 protein is CASINRFSNQPQHF. CDR3 DNA sequence: TGCGCCAGCATAAACAGGTTTAGCAATCAGCCCCAGCATTTT.